A selection of T cell receptor beta chains follows, all from one sample in a study of CD8+CD57+ T cells in acquired aplastic anemia. One entry per CDR3 protein, called by TCRdb with MiXCR from the reads. The sample shows approximately 470,000 distinct CDR3 sequences, roughly 34% of them seen only once. The material sequenced was sorted CD4+, CD8+, or CD8+CD57+ T cells (not recorded which) from PBMCs. The receptors stem from a human donor with aplastic anemia. Both conserved end residues are part of each CDR3. Fields, in order: clone size, V gene, D gene, J gene, CDR3 protein, CDR3 DNA. A D gene is named only where the DNA matches it firmly. The size entry is marked missing in some rows and otherwise reads once, few, many or a size class.

abundance: -
v_gene: TRBV20-1
d_gene: -
j_gene: TRBJ2-5
CDR3aa: CSAIERASLETQYF
CDR3nt: TGCAGTGCTATAGAGCGCGCTAGCCTCGAGACCCAGTACTTC

abundance: -
v_gene: TRBV5-4
d_gene: -
j_gene: TRBJ2-1
CDR3aa: CASSFYQFSVGYNEQFF
CDR3nt: TGTGCCAGCAGCTTCTACCAGTTTTCAGTGGGATACAATGAGCAGTTCTTC

abundance: few
v_gene: TRBV12-3/TRBV12-4
d_gene: TRBD1
j_gene: TRBJ2-1
CDR3aa: CASRTGTGGNEQFF
CDR3nt: TGTGCCAGCAGAACCGGGACAGGGGGCAATGAGCAGTTCTTC

abundance: many
v_gene: TRBV24-1
d_gene: -
j_gene: TRBJ2-3
CDR3aa: CATSDRLASDTQYF
CDR3nt: TGTGCCACCAGTGATCGGCTAGCTTCAGATACGCAGTATTTT

abundance: once
v_gene: TRBV6-5
d_gene: -
j_gene: TRBJ1-1
CDR3aa: CASSYGGWTEAFF
CDR3nt: TGTGCCAGCAGTTACGGGGGCTGGACTGAAGCTTTCTTT

abundance: few
v_gene: TRBV19
d_gene: TRBD2
j_gene: TRBJ2-7
CDR3aa: CASSQSLAGIHEQYF
CDR3nt: TGTGCCAGCAGCCAAAGTCTAGCGGGAATCCACGAGCAGTACTTC

abundance: -
v_gene: TRBV7-3
d_gene: TRBD1
j_gene: TRBJ1-1
CDR3aa: CASSPYRDRGRDTEAFF
CDR3nt: TGTGCCAGCAGCCCATACCGGGACAGGGGGCGCGACACTGAAGCTTTCTTT

abundance: -
v_gene: TRBV10-3
d_gene: -
j_gene: TRBJ2-5
CDR3aa: CASSFQGTQYF
CDR3nt: TGTGCCAGCAGCTTTCAGGGAACCCAGTACTTC

abundance: many
v_gene: TRBV7-2
d_gene: TRBD1
j_gene: TRBJ2-7
CDR3aa: CASSRMDRGLGEQYF
CDR3nt: TGTGCCAGCAGCCGAATGGACAGGGGGCTTGGCGAGCAGTACTTC

abundance: -
v_gene: TRBV12-3/TRBV12-4
d_gene: -
j_gene: TRBJ1-1
CDR3aa: CASRPGRNGGSEAFF
CDR3nt: TGTGCCAGCAGGCCGGGGCGAAATGGGGGCTCTGAAGCTTTCTTT

abundance: -
v_gene: TRBV25-1
d_gene: TRBD1
j_gene: TRBJ1-1
CDR3aa: CASSFMGQGKGSTEAFF
CDR3nt: TGTGCCAGCAGTTTTATGGGACAGGGCAAGGGGAGCACTGAAGCTTTCTTT

abundance: few
v_gene: TRBV15
d_gene: TRBD2
j_gene: TRBJ2-1
CDR3aa: CATSSLSGRDEQFF
CDR3nt: TGTGCCACCAGCAGCCTCAGCGGGAGGGATGAGCAGTTCTTC

abundance: many
v_gene: TRBV9
d_gene: -
j_gene: TRBJ2-1
CDR3aa: CASSVGNNEQFF
CDR3nt: TGTGCCAGCAGCGTAGGAAACAATGAGCAGTTCTTC